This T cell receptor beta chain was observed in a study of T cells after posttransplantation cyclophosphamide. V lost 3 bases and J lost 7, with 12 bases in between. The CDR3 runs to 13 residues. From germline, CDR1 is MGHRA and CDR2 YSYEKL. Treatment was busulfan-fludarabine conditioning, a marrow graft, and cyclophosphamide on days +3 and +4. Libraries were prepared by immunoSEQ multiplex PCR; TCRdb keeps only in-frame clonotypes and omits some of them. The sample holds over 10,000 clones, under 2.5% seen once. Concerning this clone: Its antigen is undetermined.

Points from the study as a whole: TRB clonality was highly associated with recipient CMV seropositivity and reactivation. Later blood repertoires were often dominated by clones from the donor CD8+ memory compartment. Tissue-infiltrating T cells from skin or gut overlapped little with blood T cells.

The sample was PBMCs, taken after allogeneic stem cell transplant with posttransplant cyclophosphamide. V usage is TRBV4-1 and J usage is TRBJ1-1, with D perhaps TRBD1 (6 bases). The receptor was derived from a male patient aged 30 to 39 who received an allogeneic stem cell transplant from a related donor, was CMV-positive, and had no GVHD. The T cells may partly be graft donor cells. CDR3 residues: CASSQTGGYEAFF. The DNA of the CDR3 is TGCGCCAGCAGCCAGACAGGAGGATATGAAGCTTTCTTT.